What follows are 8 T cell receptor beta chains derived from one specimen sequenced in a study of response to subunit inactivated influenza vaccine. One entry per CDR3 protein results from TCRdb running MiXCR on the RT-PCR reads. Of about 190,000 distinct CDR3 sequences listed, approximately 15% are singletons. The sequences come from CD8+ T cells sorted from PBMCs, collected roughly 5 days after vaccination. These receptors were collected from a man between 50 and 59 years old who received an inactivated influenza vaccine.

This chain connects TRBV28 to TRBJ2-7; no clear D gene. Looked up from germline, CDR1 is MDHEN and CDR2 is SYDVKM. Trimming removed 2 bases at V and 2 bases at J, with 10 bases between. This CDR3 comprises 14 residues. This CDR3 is CASSLGLVTYEQYF. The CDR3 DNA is TGTGCCAGCAGTTTAGGCCTAGTAACCTACGAGCAGTACTTC.

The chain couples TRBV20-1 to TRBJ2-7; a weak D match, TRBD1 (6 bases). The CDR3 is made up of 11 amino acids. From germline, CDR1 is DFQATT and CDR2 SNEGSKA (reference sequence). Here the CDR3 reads CSTGLLYEQYF. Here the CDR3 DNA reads TGCTCCACAGGGTTGCTTTACGAGCAGTACTTC.

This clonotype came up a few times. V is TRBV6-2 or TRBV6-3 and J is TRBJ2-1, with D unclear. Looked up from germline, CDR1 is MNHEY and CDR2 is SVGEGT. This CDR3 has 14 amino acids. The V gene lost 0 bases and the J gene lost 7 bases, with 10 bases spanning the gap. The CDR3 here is CASSYSFTSNEQFF. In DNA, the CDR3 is TGTGCCAGCAGTTACTCGTTTACCTCTAATGAGCAGTTCTTC.

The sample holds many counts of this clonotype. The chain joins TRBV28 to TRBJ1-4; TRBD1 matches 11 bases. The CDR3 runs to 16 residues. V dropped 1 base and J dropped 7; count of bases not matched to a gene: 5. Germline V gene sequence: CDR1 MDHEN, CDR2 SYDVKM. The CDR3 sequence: CASSLSSGTGGEKLFF. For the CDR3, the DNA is TGTGCCAGCAGTTTATCTTCCGGGACAGGGGGTGAAAAACTGTTTTTT.

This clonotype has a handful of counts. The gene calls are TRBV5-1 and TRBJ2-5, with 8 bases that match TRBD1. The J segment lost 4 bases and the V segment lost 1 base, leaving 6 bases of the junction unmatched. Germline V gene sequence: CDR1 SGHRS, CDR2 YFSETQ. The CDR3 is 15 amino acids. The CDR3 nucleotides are TGCGCCAGCAGCTTGACAGGGGGGTCTAGAGAGACCCAGTACTTC. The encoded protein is CASSLTGGSRETQYF.

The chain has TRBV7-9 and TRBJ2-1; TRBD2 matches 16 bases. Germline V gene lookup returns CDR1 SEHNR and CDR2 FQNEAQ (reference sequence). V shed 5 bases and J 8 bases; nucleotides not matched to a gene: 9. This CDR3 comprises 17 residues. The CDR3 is CASSLGLAGGIRDEQFF. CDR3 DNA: TGTGCCAGCAGCCTGGGACTAGCGGGAGGGATTAGGGATGAGCAGTTCTTC. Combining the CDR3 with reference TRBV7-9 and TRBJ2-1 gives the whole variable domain DTGVSQNPRHKITKRGQNVTFRCDPISEHNRLYWYRQTLGQGPEFLTYFQNEAQLEKSRLLSDRFSAERPKGSFSTLEIQRTEQGDSAMYLCASSLGLAGGIRDEQFFGPGTRLTVL.

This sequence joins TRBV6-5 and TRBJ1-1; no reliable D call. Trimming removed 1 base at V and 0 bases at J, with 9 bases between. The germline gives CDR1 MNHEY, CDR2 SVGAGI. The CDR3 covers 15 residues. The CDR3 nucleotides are TGTGCCAGCAGTTACTGGTCATTCATGAACACTGAAGCTTTCTTT. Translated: CASSYWSFMNTEAFF.

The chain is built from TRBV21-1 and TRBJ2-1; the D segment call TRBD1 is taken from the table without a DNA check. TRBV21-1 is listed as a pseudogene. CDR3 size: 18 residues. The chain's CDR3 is CASSKVRPGGILNNEQFF. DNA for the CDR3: TGTGCCAGCAGCAAAGTTAGGCCGGGGGGCATATTAAACAATGAGCAGTTCTTC.